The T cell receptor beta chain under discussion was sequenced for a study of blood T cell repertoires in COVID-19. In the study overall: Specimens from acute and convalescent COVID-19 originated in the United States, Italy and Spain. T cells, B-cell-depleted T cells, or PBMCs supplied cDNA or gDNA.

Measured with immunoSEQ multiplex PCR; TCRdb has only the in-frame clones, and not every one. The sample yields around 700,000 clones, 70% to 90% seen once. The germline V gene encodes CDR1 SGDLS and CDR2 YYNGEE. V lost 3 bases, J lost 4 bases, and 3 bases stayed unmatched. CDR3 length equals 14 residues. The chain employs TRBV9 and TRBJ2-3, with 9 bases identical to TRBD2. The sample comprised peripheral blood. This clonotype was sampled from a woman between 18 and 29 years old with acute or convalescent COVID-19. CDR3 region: CASSGTSVADTQYF. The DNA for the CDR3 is TGTGCCAGCAGCGGGACTAGCGTAGCAGATACGCAGTATTTT.